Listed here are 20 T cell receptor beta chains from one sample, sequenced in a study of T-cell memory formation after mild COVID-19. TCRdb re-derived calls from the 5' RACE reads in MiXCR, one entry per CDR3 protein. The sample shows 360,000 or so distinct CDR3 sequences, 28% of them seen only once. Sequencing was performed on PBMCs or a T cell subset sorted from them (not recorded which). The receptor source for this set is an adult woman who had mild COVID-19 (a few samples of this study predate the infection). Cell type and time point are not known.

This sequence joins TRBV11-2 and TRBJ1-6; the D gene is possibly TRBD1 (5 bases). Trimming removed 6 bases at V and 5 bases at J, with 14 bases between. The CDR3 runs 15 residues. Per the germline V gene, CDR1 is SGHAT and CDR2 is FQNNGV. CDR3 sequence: CASRYDRGNNSPLHF. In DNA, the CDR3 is TGTGCCAGCAGATACGACAGAGGCAATAATTCACCCCTCCACTTT.

CDR3 residues: CASSTLASGLSYEQYF. The CDR3 DNA reads as TGTGCCAGCTCAACCCTAGCTAGCGGCCTCTCCTACGAGCAGTACTTC. V gene TRBV18 combines with J gene TRBJ2-7; 7 nucleotides align to TRBD2. With V trimmed by 5 bases and J by 0 bases, 10 bases remained unmatched. The CDR3 runs to 16 residues. The germline CDR1 and CDR2 sequences are KGHSH and LQKENI.

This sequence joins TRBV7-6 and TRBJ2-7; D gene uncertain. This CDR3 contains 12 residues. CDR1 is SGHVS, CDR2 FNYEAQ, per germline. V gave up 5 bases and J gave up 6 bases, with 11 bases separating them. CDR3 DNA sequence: TGTGCCAGCAGCAACCGTCCCCTCGAGCAGTACTTC. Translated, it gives CASSNRPLEQYF.

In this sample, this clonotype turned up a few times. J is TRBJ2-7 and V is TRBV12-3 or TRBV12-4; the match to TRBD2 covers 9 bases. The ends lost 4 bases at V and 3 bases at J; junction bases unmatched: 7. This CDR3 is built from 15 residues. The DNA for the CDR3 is TGTGCCAGCAGTTCCTCGACTAGCGGTGGCTACGAGCAGTACTTC. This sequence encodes CASSSSTSGGYEQYF.

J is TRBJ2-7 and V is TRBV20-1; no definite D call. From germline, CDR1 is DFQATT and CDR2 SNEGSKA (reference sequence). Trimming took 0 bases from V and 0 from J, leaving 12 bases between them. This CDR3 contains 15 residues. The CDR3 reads CSARDWQEASYEQYF. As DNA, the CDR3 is TGCAGTGCTAGAGATTGGCAGGAAGCCTCCTACGAGCAGTACTTC.

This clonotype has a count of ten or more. CDR3 bases: TGTGCCAGCAGCTTGACTCGAGAGACCCAGTACTTC. This encodes CASSLTRETQYF. The rearrangement joins TRBV7-2 to TRBJ2-5, with D hard to call. The CDR3 is 12 residues long. Deletions cut 3 bases from V and 4 bases from J, with 6 bases between. In germline, CDR1 is SGHTA, CDR2 FQGNSA. Full variable domain (remainder filled in from reference TRBV7-2 and TRBJ2-5): GAGVSQSPSNKVTEKGKDVELRCDPISGHTALYWYRQSLGQGLEFLIYFQGNSAPDKSGLPSDRFSAERTGGSVSTLTIQRTQQEDSAVYLCASSLTRETQYFGPGTRLLVL.

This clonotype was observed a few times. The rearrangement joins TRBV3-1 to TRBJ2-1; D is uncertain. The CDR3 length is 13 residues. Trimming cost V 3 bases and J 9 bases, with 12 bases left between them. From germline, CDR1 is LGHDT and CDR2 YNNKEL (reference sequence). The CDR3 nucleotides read TGTGCCAGCAGCCAGTCCCTCCTAGGTGAGCAGTTCTTC. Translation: CASSQSLLGEQFF.

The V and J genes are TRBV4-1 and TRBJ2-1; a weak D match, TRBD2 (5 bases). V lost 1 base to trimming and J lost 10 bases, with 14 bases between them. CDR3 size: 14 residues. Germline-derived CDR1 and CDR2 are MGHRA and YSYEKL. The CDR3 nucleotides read TGCGCCAGCAGCCAAGTTGTCGGACTGGTAGAGCAGTTCTTC. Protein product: CASSQVVGLVEQFF.

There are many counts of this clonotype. The CDR3 DNA sequence: TGTGCCAGCAGCTTAGTGGCTAGCGGATTCTACGAGCAGTACTTC. Its protein product is CASSLVASGFYEQYF. The chain uses TRBV7-6 and TRBJ2-7; TRBD2 aligns across 7 bases. The CDR3 loop spans 15 amino acids. V lost 1 base, J lost 3 bases, and 6 bases stayed unmatched. Germline loops: CDR1 SGHVS, CDR2 FNYEAQ.

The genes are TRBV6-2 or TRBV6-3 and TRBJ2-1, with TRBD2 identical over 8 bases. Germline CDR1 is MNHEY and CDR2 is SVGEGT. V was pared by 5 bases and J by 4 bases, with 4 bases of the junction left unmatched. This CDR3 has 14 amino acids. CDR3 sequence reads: CASSPGTRYNEQFF. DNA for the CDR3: TGTGCCAGCAGTCCCGGGACTAGATACAATGAGCAGTTCTTC.

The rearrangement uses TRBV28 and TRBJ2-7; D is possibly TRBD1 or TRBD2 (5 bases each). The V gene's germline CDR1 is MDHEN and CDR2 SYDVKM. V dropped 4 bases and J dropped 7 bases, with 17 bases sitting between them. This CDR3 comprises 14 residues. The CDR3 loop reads CASSSGTPLEEQYF. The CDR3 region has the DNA TGTGCCAGCAGTTCCGGGACCCCCCTGGAGGAGCAGTACTTC.

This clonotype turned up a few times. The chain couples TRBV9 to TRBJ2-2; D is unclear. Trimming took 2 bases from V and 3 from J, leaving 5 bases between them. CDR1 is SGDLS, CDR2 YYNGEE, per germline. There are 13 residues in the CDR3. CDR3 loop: CASSVVDTGELFF. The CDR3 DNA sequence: TGTGCCAGCAGCGTGGTAGACACCGGGGAGCTGTTTTTT.

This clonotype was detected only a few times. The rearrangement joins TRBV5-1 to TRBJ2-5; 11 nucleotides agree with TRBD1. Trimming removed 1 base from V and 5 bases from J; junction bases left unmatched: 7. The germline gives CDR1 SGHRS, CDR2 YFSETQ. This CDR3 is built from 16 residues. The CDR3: CASSLSQDRGLETQYF. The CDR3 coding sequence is TGCGCCAGCAGCTTGTCGCAGGACAGGGGGCTGGAGACCCAGTACTTC.

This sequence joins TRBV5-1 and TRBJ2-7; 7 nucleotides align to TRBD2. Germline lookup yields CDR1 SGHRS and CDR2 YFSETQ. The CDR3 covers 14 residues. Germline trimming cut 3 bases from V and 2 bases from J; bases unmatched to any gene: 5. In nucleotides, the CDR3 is TGCGCCAGCAGCTGGACTAGTAGGACCTACGAGCAGTACTTC. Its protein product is CASSWTSRTYEQYF. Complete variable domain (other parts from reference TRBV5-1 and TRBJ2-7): KAGVTQTPRYLIKTRGQQVTLSCSPISGHRSVSWYQQTPGQGLQFLFEYFSETQRNKGNFPGRFSGRQFSNSRSEMNVSTLELGDSALYLCASSWTSRTYEQYFGPGTRLTVT.

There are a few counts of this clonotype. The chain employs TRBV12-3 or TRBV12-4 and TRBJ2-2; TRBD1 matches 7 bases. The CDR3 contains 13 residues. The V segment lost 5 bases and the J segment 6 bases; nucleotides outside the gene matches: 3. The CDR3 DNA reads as TGTGCCAGCAGTCACAGGGGCGCCGGGGAGCTGTTTTTT. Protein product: CASSHRGAGELFF.

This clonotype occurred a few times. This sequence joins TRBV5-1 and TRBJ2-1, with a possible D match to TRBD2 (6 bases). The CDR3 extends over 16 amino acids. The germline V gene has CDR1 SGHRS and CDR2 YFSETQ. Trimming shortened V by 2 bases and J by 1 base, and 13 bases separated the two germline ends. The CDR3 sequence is CASSFDDGSSYNEQFF. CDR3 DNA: TGCGCCAGCAGCTTTGACGACGGGAGTTCCTACAATGAGCAGTTCTTC.

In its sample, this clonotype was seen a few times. CDR3 DNA sequence: TGCGCCAGCAGGCGACAAGAGACTAGCGGGAGCGCTGATACGCAGTATTTT. Encoded protein: CASRRQETSGSADTQYF. The chain employs TRBV4-1 and TRBJ2-3; 12 bases agree with TRBD2. Germline CDR1 is MGHRA and CDR2 is YSYEKL. The J segment lost 6 bases and the V segment lost 6 bases, leaving 13 bases of the junction unmatched. The CDR3 is 17 amino acids.

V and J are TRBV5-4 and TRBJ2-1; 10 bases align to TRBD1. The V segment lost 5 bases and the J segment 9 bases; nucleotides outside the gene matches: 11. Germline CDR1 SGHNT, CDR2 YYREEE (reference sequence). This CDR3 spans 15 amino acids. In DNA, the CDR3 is TGTGCCAGCAGGACCGGGACAGGGGTAGGGGGTGAGCAGTTCTTC. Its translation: CASRTGTGVGGEQFF.

CDR3 in amino acids: CSALSGDGYGYTF. DNA for the CDR3: TGCAGCGCGCTCAGTGGTGATGGGTATGGCTACACCTTC. This chain links TRBV29-1 with TRBJ1-2; D is unresolved. The germline gives CDR1 SQVTM, CDR2 ANQGSEA. The CDR3 is made up of 13 amino acids. Trimming removed 7 bases at V and 5 bases at J, with 17 bases between.

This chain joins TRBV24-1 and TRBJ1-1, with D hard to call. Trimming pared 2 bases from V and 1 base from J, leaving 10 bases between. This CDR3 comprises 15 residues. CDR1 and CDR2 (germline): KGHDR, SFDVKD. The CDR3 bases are TGTGCCACCAGTGATTCGGCCGGGAAGAACACTGAAGCTTTCTTT. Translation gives CATSDSAGKNTEAFF.